A single sample is the source of the 25 T cell receptor beta chains below, sequenced in a study of cytomegalovirus exposure and HLA in healthy donors. Libraries were prepared by immunoSEQ multiplex PCR; TCRdb keeps only in-frame clonotypes and omits some of them. The table shows more than 250,000 clones, with about nine tenths occurring only once. Sequencing input: PBMCs. The receptor set was obtained from a woman in her twenties or thirties in good health and CMV-seronegative.

The V gene is TRBV7-6, the J gene TRBJ2-2; no clear D. The CDR3 has 14 amino acids. V was trimmed by 1 base and J by 5 bases, leaving 8 bases between them. Germline values: CDR1 SGHVS, CDR2 FNYEAQ. The CDR3 DNA is TGTGCCAGCAGCTTAGGGGTGATGACCGGGGAGCTGTTTTTT. It encodes CASSLGVMTGELFF.

The genes are TRBV19 and TRBJ2-2; D not resolved. V lost 6 bases and J lost 6, with 14 bases in between. The CDR3 extends over 14 amino acids. Germline CDR1 is LNHDA and CDR2 is SQIVND (reference sequence). CDR3 protein: CASRLSIRAGELFF. CDR3 nucleotide sequence: TGTGCCAGTAGACTCTCGATACGGGCCGGGGAGCTGTTTTTT.

The genes are TRBV10-3 and TRBJ2-2, with 12 bases identical to TRBD1. Germline lookup yields CDR1 ENHRY and CDR2 SYGVKD. Losses at the gene ends were 6 bases for V and 6 bases for J; bases not matched to a gene: 11. This CDR3 is built from 17 residues. The CDR3 reads CAISPGVGQGAAGELFF. The CDR3 DNA reads as TGTGCCATCAGCCCCGGGGTGGGACAGGGGGCAGCCGGGGAGCTGTTTTTT.

This clone was seen just once. The V and J genes are TRBV9 and TRBJ2-1, with a possible D match to TRBD2 (6 bases). Germline V CDR1 and CDR2: SGDLS, YYNGEE. V lost 5 bases to trimming and J lost 4 bases, with 16 bases between them. This CDR3 has 15 residues. The CDR3 here is CASSTLGTQYNEQFF. The CDR3 coding sequence is TGTGCCAGCAGTACTCTCGGGACTCAATACAATGAGCAGTTCTTC.

The chain uses TRBV4-1 and TRBJ2-3; 7 nucleotides agree with TRBD1. The V gene end was trimmed by 3 bases and the J gene end by 5 bases; junction bases not matched to a gene: 20. The length of the CDR3 is 19 residues. Looked up from germline, CDR1 is MGHRA and CDR2 is YSYEKL. The CDR3 sequence is CASSQSAAQGKGQGDTQYF. CDR3 in DNA: TGCGCCAGCAGCCAGAGTGCCGCACAGGGGAAGGGGCAGGGAGATACGCAGTATTTT.

The sample holds one count of this clone. The chain combines TRBV29-1 with TRBJ1-1; unclear D gene. Germline CDR1 is SQVTM and CDR2 is ANQGSEA. Trimming left V 5 bases short and J 3 bases short, with 10 bases between. This CDR3 comprises 12 residues. The CDR3 sequence: CSVPGRHTEAFF. The DNA for the CDR3 is TGCAGCGTTCCCGGGAGACACACTGAAGCTTTCTTT. Variable domain in full (rest from reference TRBV29-1 and TRBJ1-1): SAVISQKPSRDICQRGTSLTIQCQVDSQVTMMFWYRQQPGQSLTLIATANQGSEATYESGFVIDKFPISRPNLTFSTLTVSNMSPEDSSIYLCSVPGRHTEAFFGQGTRLTVV.

The table lists this clone with a count of one. The chain joins TRBV28 to TRBJ2-3; TRBD1 or TRBD2 may be the D gene (6 bases each). The CDR3 has 15 amino acids. Germline CDR1 and CDR2: MDHEN and SYDVKM. V was trimmed by 4 bases and J by 2 bases, leaving 13 bases between them. Here the CDR3 DNA reads TGTGCCAGCAGTTCCCCGGGGGCCCCCACAGATACGCAGTATTTT. It yields the protein CASSSPGAPTDTQYF.

The chain uses TRBV19 and TRBJ2-3; tentatively, D is TRBD1 or TRBD2 (6 bases each). Germline V gives CDR1 LNHDA, CDR2 SQIVND (reference sequence). There are 11 residues in the CDR3. V lost 5 bases to trimming and J lost 11 bases, with 11 bases between them. As DNA, the CDR3 is TGTGCCAGTAGTCTGGGGGGCCAGCAGTATTTT. Translated: CASSLGGQQYF.

Comment on this clone: Other DNA sequences in this sample translate to the same CDR3. The CDR3 is CASSLGGSSYNEQFF. In nucleotides, the CDR3 is TGCGCCAGCAGCTTAGGGGGCAGCTCCTACAATGAGCAGTTCTTC. This chain joins TRBV5-1 and TRBJ2-1; 7 positions match TRBD1. The V segment lost 2 bases and the J segment 0 bases; nucleotides outside the gene matches: 2. The CDR3 loop spans 15 amino acids. Looked up from germline, CDR1 is SGHRS and CDR2 is YFSETQ.

This clone was found once. The chain links TRBV7-2 to TRBJ2-7; the match to TRBD2 covers 9 bases. The junction had 3 bases not matched to a gene; V was cut back by 0 bases and J by 3 bases. The CDR3 length is 15 residues. Per germline, CDR1 SGHTA and CDR2 FQGNSA. The chain's CDR3 is CASSLASGGFYEQYF. CDR3 nucleotides: TGTGCCAGCAGCTTAGCTAGCGGGGGATTCTACGAGCAGTACTTC.

This clone turned up a few times. The chain couples TRBV5-1 to TRBJ2-3, with TRBD2 matching 12 bases. From germline, CDR1 is SGHRS and CDR2 YFSETQ. The CDR3 runs 16 residues. V lost 4 bases, J lost 5 bases, and 8 bases stayed unmatched. CDR3 sequence: CASSARTSGTLDTQYF. The CDR3 nucleotides read TGCGCCAGCAGCGCGCGGACTAGCGGGACTTTAGATACGCAGTATTTT.

In this sample, this clone turned up a few times. With a much larger clone just one base away, this may be a read error. The same CDR3 arises from other DNA sequences in this sample as well. The chain has TRBV5-6 and TRBJ2-3, with D hard to call. CDR3 size: 12 residues. Germline values: CDR1 SGHDT, CDR2 YYEEEE. Trimming shortened V by 2 bases and J by 0 bases, and 1 base separated the two germline ends. CDR3 DNA sequence: TGTGCCAGCAGCTTAAGCACAGATACGCAGTATTTT. The encoded protein is CASSLSTDTQYF.

There are many counts of this clone. This rearrangement joins TRBV7-8 to TRBJ2-7; D gene ambiguous. V was clipped by 2 bases and J by 5 bases, with 10 bases between them. Germline loops: CDR1 SGHVS, CDR2 FQNEAQ. This CDR3 has 13 residues. This CDR3 is CASSLPRKDEQYF. The CDR3 nucleotides are TGTGCCAGCAGCTTACCACGAAAGGACGAGCAGTACTTC.

This rearrangement joins TRBV7-3 to TRBJ2-1, with 7 bases that match TRBD2. V lost 5 bases and J lost 0; bases outside the gene matches: 7. CDR3 length equals 16 residues. The germline V gene encodes CDR1 SGHTA and CDR2 FQGTGA. The CDR3 is CASSPLGGSSYNEQFF. The DNA for the CDR3 is TGTGCCAGCAGCCCCCTCGGCGGGAGCTCCTACAATGAGCAGTTCTTC.

The chain uses TRBV4-1 and TRBJ2-1, with TRBD2 as a possible D gene (6 bases). The CDR3 covers 13 residues. Trimming removed 9 bases from V and 7 bases from J, with 16 bases in between. Per the germline V gene, CDR1 is MGHRA and CDR2 is YSYEKL. The CDR3 sequence is CASRGPGVNEQFF. CDR3 in DNA: TGCGCCAGTCGAGGGCCGGGAGTTAATGAGCAGTTCTTC.

This rearrangement joins TRBV7-2 to TRBJ2-1, with a weak D call TRBD2 (6 bases). With 3 bases removed from V and 7 bases from J, the gap between germline ends came to 16 bases. Germline V CDR1 and CDR2: SGHTA, FQGNSA. The length of the CDR3 is 15 residues. The CDR3 loop is CASSLGTGSLNEQFF. CDR3 DNA: TGTGCCAGCAGCTTGGGGACTGGGTCGTTGAATGAGCAGTTCTTC.

The chain is built from TRBV4-3 and TRBJ1-1, with D unclear. This CDR3 is 14 amino acids long. The germline V gene encodes CDR1 LGHNA and CDR2 YSLEER. Trimming left V 1 base short and J 1 base short, with 7 bases between. CDR3 bases: TGCGCCAGCAGCCAAGCCCTGTCGAACACTGAAGCTTTCTTT. Protein: CASSQALSNTEAFF.

This chain links TRBV7-6 with TRBJ2-3, with 9 bases that match TRBD2. The CDR3 runs to 16 residues. Germline loops: CDR1 SGHVS, CDR2 FNYEAQ. The V gene end was trimmed by 2 bases and the J gene end by 2 bases; junction bases not matched to a gene: 5. CDR3 residues: CASSLHPSGVTDTQYF. The CDR3 DNA follows: TGTGCCAGCAGCTTACATCCTAGCGGGGTCACAGATACGCAGTATTTT.

The V call is TRBV9, the J call TRBJ2-1; D call uncertain. The CDR3 loop spans 11 amino acids. Germline CDR1 SGDLS, CDR2 YYNGEE. V lost 1 base and J 5 bases, leaving 1 base between the germline ends. In DNA, the CDR3 is TGTGCCAGCAGCGTAAACAATGAGCAGTTCTTC. It specifies CASSVNNEQFF.

The chain combines TRBV6-1 with TRBJ1-5; D gene ambiguous. CDR1 MNHNS and CDR2 SASEGT come from the germline V gene. The CDR3 length is 14 residues. Between the trimmed V and J ends, which lost 4 bases and 0 bases, there was a span of 7 bases. CDR3: CASSAKYSNQPQHF. The CDR3 coding sequence is TGTGCCAGCAGTGCGAAGTATAGCAATCAGCCCCAGCATTTT.

The rearrangement links TRBV30 to TRBJ2-3, with TRBD2 matching 7 bases. J lost 4 bases, V lost 3 bases, and 13 bases had no gene match. This CDR3 contains 16 residues. The V gene's germline CDR1 is GTSNPN and CDR2 SVGIG (reference sequence). The CDR3 sequence is CAWSGGETSSADTQYF. The DNA for the CDR3 is TGTGCCTGGAGCGGAGGCGAGACTAGCAGCGCAGATACGCAGTATTTT.

The rearrangement links TRBV7-2 to TRBJ2-7; TRBD2 is a possible D gene (5 bases). The germline V gene has CDR1 SGHTA and CDR2 FQGNSA. The CDR3 spans 12 residues. Between the trimmed V and J ends, which lost 1 base and 7 bases, there was a span of 8 bases. The DNA for the CDR3 is TGTGCCAGCAGCTTAGTCTGGAGGGAGCAGTACTTC. This codes for CASSLVWREQYF.

V and J are TRBV5-4 and TRBJ2-2; D gene uncertain. There are 16 residues in the CDR3. Germline V gene sequence: CDR1 SGHNT, CDR2 YYREEE (reference sequence). V was shortened by 5 bases and J by 0 bases, with 14 bases between the two germline ends. The CDR3 here is CASSSPKQSNTGELFF. As DNA, the CDR3 is TGTGCCAGCAGTTCTCCTAAGCAGTCGAACACCGGGGAGCTGTTTTTT. Full variable domain (missing parts from reference TRBV5-4 and TRBJ2-2): ETGVTQSPTHLIKTRGQQVTLRCSSQSGHNTVSWYQQALGQGPQFIFQYYREEENGRGNFPPRFSGLQFPNYSSELNVNALELDDSALYLCASSSPKQSNTGELFFGEGSRLTVL.

This chain links TRBV6-7 with TRBJ2-4, with D hard to call. TRBV6-7 is sorted into the ORF group, with uncertain function. The V gene lost 7 bases and the J gene lost 2 bases, with 12 bases spanning the gap. This CDR3 has 14 amino acids. CDR3 sequence: CASIGRETKNIQYF. In DNA, the CDR3 is TGTGCCAGCATAGGACGTGAGACCAAAAACATTCAGTACTTC.

The DNA of the CDR3 is TGTGCCAGCAGCTTTAGGACCTTAGAACCCACAGATACGCAGTATTTT. Protein product: CASSFRTLEPTDTQYF. The rearrangement links TRBV7-9 to TRBJ2-3; D uncertain. V was pared by 3 bases and J by 2 bases, with 15 bases between. The CDR3 extends over 16 amino acids. Germline V gene sequence: CDR1 SEHNR, CDR2 FQNEAQ (reference sequence). The entire variable domain, with the rest obtained from reference TRBV7-9 and TRBJ2-3, is as follows: DTGVSQNPRHKITKRGQNVTFRCDPISEHNRLYWYRQTLGQGPEFLTYFQNEAQLEKSRLLSDRFSAERPKGSFSTLEIQRTEQGDSAMYLCASSFRTLEPTDTQYFGPGTRLTVL.